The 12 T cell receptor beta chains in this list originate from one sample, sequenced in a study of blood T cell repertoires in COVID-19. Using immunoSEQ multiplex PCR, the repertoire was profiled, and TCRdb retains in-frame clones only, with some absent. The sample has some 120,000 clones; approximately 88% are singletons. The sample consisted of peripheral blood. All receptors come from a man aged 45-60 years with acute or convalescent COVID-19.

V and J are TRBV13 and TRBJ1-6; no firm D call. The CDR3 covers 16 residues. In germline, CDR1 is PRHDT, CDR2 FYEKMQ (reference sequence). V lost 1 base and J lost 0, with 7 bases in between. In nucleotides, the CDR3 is TGTGCCAGCAGCTTAGTCGGTTTCTCCTATAATTCACCCCTCCACTTT. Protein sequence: CASSLVGFSYNSPLHF.

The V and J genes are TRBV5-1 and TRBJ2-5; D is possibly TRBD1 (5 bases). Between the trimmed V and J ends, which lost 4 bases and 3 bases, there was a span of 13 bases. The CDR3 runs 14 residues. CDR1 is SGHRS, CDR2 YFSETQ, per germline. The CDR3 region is CASSPDTNEETQYF. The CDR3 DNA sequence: TGCGCCAGCAGCCCGGACACCAACGAAGAGACCCAGTACTTC. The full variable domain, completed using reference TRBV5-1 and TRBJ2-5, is KAGVTQTPRYLIKTRGQQVTLSCSPISGHRSVSWYQQTPGQGLQFLFEYFSETQRNKGNFPGRFSGRQFSNSRSEMNVSTLELGDSALYLCASSPDTNEETQYFGPGTRLLVL.

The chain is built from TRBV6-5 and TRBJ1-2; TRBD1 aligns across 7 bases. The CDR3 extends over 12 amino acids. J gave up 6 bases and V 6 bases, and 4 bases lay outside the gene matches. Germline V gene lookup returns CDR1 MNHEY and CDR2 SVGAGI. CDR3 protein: CASRRTGDGYTF. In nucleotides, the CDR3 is TGTGCCAGCAGACGGACAGGAGATGGCTACACCTTC.

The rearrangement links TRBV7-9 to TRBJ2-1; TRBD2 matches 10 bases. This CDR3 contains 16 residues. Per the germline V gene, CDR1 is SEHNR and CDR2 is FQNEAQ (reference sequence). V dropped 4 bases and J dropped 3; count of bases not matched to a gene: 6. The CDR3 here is CASSSGLAVIYNEQFF. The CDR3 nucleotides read TGTGCCAGCAGCTCTGGACTAGCGGTCATCTACAATGAGCAGTTCTTC. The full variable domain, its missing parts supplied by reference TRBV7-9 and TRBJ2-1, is DTGVSQNPRHKITKRGQNVTFRCDPISEHNRLYWYRQTLGQGPEFLTYFQNEAQLEKSRLLSDRFSAERPKGSFSTLEIQRTEQGDSAMYLCASSSGLAVIYNEQFFGPGTRLTVL.

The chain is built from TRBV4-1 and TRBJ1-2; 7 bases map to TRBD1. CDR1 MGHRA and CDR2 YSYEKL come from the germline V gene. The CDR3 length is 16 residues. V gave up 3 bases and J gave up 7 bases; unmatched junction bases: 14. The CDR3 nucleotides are TGCGCCAGCAGCCAGGAATGGCTAACAGGGGCTGGTGGCTACACCTTC. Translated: CASSQEWLTGAGGYTF.

The CDR3 sequence is CASSAGQFNEKLFF. In nucleotides, the CDR3 is TGTGCCAGCAGCGCGGGACAGTTTAATGAAAAACTGTTTTTT. The chain couples TRBV9 to TRBJ1-4; 7 bases line up with TRBD1. The CDR3 has 14 amino acids. V shed 3 bases, J shed 4 bases, and the junction held 3 bases outside the gene matches. Germline-derived CDR1 and CDR2 are SGDLS and YYNGEE.

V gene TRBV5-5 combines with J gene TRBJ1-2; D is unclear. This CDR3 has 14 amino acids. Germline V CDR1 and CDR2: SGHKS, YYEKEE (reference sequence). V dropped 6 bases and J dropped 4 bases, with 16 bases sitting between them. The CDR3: CASILRGTSYGYTF. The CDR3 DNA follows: TGTGCCAGCATCCTTCGGGGAACCAGCTATGGCTACACCTTC. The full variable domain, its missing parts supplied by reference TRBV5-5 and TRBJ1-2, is DAGVTQSPTHLIKTRGQQVTLRCSPISGHKSVSWYQQVLGQGPQFIFQYYEKEERGRGNFPDRFSARQFPNYSSELNVNALLLGDSALYLCASILRGTSYGYTFGSGTRLTVV.

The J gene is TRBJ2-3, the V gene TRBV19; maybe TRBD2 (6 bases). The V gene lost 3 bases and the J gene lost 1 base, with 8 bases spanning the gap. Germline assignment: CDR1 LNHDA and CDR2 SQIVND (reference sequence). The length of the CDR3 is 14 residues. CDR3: CASSIRRGTDTQYF. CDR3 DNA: TGTGCCAGTAGTATTAGGAGGGGCACAGATACGCAGTATTTT. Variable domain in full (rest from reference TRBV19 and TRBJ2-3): DGGITQSPKYLFRKEGQNVTLSCEQNLNHDAMYWYRQDPGQGLRLIYYSQIVNDFQKGDIAEGYSVSREKKESFPLTVTSAQKNPTAFYLCASSIRRGTDTQYFGPGTRLTVL.

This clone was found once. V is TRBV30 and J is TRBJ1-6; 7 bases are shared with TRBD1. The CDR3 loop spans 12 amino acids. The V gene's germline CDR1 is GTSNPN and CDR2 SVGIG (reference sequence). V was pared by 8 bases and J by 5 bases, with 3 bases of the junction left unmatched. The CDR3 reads CAQGGNNSPLHF. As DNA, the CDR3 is TGTGCCCAGGGGGGCAATAATTCACCCCTCCACTTT.

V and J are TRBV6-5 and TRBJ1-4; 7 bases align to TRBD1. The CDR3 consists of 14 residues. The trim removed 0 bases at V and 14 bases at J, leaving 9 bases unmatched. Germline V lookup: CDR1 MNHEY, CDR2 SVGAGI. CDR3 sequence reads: CASSYSYYTTGLFF. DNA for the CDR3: TGTGCCAGCAGTTACTCTTACTATACGACAGGGCTGTTTTTT.

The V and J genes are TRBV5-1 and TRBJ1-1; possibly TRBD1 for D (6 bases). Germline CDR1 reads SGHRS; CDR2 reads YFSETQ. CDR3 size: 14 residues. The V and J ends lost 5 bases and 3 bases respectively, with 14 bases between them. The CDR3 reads CASSPGQGHTEAFF. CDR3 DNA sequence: TGCGCCAGCAGTCCGGGACAAGGGCACACTGAAGCTTTCTTT.

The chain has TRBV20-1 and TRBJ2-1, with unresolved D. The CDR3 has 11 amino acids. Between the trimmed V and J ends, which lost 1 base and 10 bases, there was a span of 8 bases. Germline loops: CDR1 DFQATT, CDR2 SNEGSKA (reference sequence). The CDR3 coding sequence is TGCAGTGCTAGAGCTCACTACGAGCAGTTCTTC. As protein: CSARAHYEQFF.